This TCR beta chain was found in a study of T cell responses to AZD1222 COVID-19 vaccine. Broader study findings: The study sampled repertoires only after the peak T cell response. Vaccine-associated CD4 TCRs spanned spike, dominant at 160-218 and 743-854.

Only in-frame clones appear in the TCRdb table, and some are missing; sequencing was by immunoSEQ multiplex PCR. Of tens of thousands of clones detected, over 85% appear once; the ten largest clones hold approximately 3%. Of note for this clone: Its antigen is unknown.

Germline CDR1 SGHAT, CDR2 FQNNGV. After removal of 6 bases from V and 7 bases from J, the junction contained 2 bases not matched to a gene. This CDR3 has 13 amino acids. Material: peripheral blood, obtained on day 0 of AZD1222 vaccination. The chain joins TRBV11-2 to TRBJ2-1; TRBD2 matches 11 bases. This clonotype originated in an adult in good health. The CDR3 is CASRLAGVNEQFF. The CDR3 DNA sequence: TGTGCCAGCAGACTAGCGGGGGTGAATGAGCAGTTCTTC.